This TCR beta chain was retrieved from a study of T cell responses to AZD1222 COVID-19 vaccine. Note on this clone: Its antigen is still unknown.

General study results and limits: Vaccination with two AZD1222 doses was followed by a rise in Spike-specific TCR breadth and depth. Clonal diversity may have been underestimated in mostly white British donors.

The CDR3 is made up of 13 amino acids. V was trimmed by 2 bases and J by 0 bases, leaving 5 bases between them. This table comes from immunoSEQ multiplex PCR, and its TCRdb copy is limited to in-frame clones, with some not included. The sample consists of about 120,000 clones, around 92% of them appearing once. The chain recombines TRBV12-3 or TRBV12-4 with TRBJ2-7, with TRBD2 as a possible D gene (5 bases). The input for sequencing was peripheral blood, taken on day 0 of AZD1222 vaccination. The TCR was taken from an adult in good health. CDR3 nucleotide sequence: TGTGCCAGCAGTTTACGGGGCTCCTACGAGCAGTACTTC. This gives the protein CASSLRGSYEQYF.